The 3 T cell receptor beta chains below come from one sample, sequenced in a study of human T cells and chemical hapten exposure. A single record per CDR3 protein comes from TCRdb applying MiXCR to the RACE reads. The sample lists 25,000 to 35,000 distinct CDR3 sequences, 5.8% seen once, with 5% to 7% in the top ten. The time point is: patch test 3, about 24 weeks after DPC sensitization. Treatment meaning: therapeutic diphenylcyclopropenone sensitization with weekly scalp DPC. The sample in question was whole blood, obtained in connection with sensitization to the hapten diphenylcyclopropenone (DPC). The receptors originated from a young man with alopecia areata. Some clones in this sample may be carry-over from other donors' samples.

This clonotype was detected ten times or more. V is TRBV6-4 and J is TRBJ2-6, with D perhaps TRBD2 (5 bases). Trimming cost V 3 bases and J 1 base, with 7 bases left between them. Looked up from germline, CDR1 is MRHNA and CDR2 is SNTAGT. The CDR3 runs 15 residues. The CDR3 DNA is TGTGCCAGCAGTGAGGACTGGTCTGGGGCCAACGTCCTGACTTTC. This sequence encodes CASSEDWSGANVLTF.

This clonotype was counted ten times or more. This chain uses TRBV29-1 with TRBJ1-1; D is undetermined. CDR1 and CDR2 from the germline V gene are SQVTM and ANQGSEA. CDR3 length: 13 residues. The V and J ends lost 3 bases and 0 bases respectively, with 8 bases between them. This chain's CDR3 is CSVDRQLNTEAFF. DNA of the CDR3: TGCAGCGTTGATAGGCAGTTGAACACTGAAGCTTTCTTT.

The sample holds one count of this clonotype. The chain combines TRBV29-1 with TRBJ2-2; D ambiguous. CDR1 and CDR2 from the germline V gene are SQVTM and ANQGSEA. Trimming took 3 bases from V and 1 from J, leaving 9 bases between them. This CDR3 comprises 14 residues. CDR3 residues: CSVDAARNTGELFF. In nucleotides, the CDR3 is TGCAGCGTTGATGCAGCGAGGAACACCGGGGAGCTGTTTTTT.